The 22 T cell receptor beta chains in this list originate from one sample, sequenced in a study of blood T cell repertoires in COVID-19. The method was immunoSEQ multiplex PCR; TCRdb's version includes in-frame clones alone and lacks a portion of them. This sample carries under 80,000 clones, around 89% of them seen once, and the ten largest clones take 5.5% to 8.5%. The specimen was peripheral blood. The receptors shown here come from a woman of 80 years or more with active COVID-19.

The gene calls are TRBV2 and TRBJ2-1, with D possibly TRBD2 on 6 matching bases. V lost 1 base and J lost 10, with 20 bases in between. CDR1 and CDR2 (germline): SNHLY, FYNNEI. The CDR3 is made up of 16 amino acids. The CDR3 reads CASSEEIGLAKDEQFF. CDR3 in DNA: TGTGCCAGCAGTGAAGAGATCGGGCTAGCGAAGGACGAGCAGTTCTTC.

CDR3 bases: TGTGCCAGCAGGATAATCCCACGGACTAGCGGCTACAATGAGCAGTTCTTC. Translating it yields CASRIIPRTSGYNEQFF. The rearrangement links TRBV28 to TRBJ2-1; TRBD2 matches at 10 bases. Germline loops: CDR1 MDHEN, CDR2 SYDVKM. The ends lost 6 bases at V and 3 bases at J; junction bases unmatched: 11. The CDR3 covers 17 residues. Combining the CDR3 with reference TRBV28 and TRBJ2-1 gives the whole variable domain DVKVTQSSRYLVKRTGEKVFLECVQDMDHENMFWYRQDPGLGLRLIYFSYDVKMKEKGDIPEGYSVSREKKERFSLILESASTNQTSMYLCASRIIPRTSGYNEQFFGPGTRLTVL.

This chain joins TRBV7-9 and TRBJ2-5, with 11 bases lining up with TRBD1. This CDR3 has 14 amino acids. Germline-derived CDR1 and CDR2 are SEHNR and FQNEAQ (reference sequence). V lost 2 bases, J lost 5 bases, and 1 base stayed unmatched. The CDR3 DNA reads TGTGCCAGCAGCTTATGGACAGGGGGCGAGACCCAGTACTTC. Translated, it gives CASSLWTGGETQYF. Full variable domain (rest looked up from reference TRBV7-9 and TRBJ2-5): DTGVSQNPRHKITKRGQNVTFRCDPISEHNRLYWYRQTLGQGPEFLTYFQNEAQLEKSRLLSDRFSAERPKGSFSTLEIQRTEQGDSAMYLCASSLWTGGETQYFGPGTRLLVL.

This clone was counted a single time. The CDR3 here is CASVDTVTGELFF. In DNA, the CDR3 is TGTGCTAGTGTAGATACAGTCACCGGGGAGCTGTTTTTT. This chain uses TRBV12-5 with TRBJ2-2; D remains ambiguous. The CDR3 consists of 13 residues. In germline, CDR1 is LGHNT, CDR2 FRNRAP. V gave up 7 bases and J gave up 4 bases, with 10 bases separating them.

This rearrangement joins TRBV4-2 to TRBJ2-2; D might be TRBD1 (5 bases). CDR1 and CDR2 from the germline V gene are LGHNA and YNFKEQ. Deletions cut 0 bases from V and 8 bases from J, with 7 bases between. This CDR3 comprises 13 residues. The CDR3 is CASSQENRGELFF. In DNA form, the CDR3 reads TGTGCCAGCAGCCAAGAAAACAGGGGGGAGCTGTTTTTT.

V gene TRBV7-8 combines with J gene TRBJ2-3; D remains unclear. Germline CDR1 reads SGHVS; CDR2 reads FQNEAQ. The V end lost 5 bases, the J end lost 6 bases, and 12 bases lay between the germline ends. This CDR3 contains 13 residues. The CDR3 bases are TGTGCCAGCAGCCTGCCTACCGGGGATACGCAGTATTTT. Residues: CASSLPTGDTQYF.

A word on this clone: One end of the junction fails to match germline, which may point to a read error. This chain joins TRBV7-7 and TRBJ1-5; no reliable D call. The CDR3 runs to 13 residues. Germline-derived CDR1 and CDR2 are SSHAT and FNYEAQ (reference sequence). The CDR3 nucleotides read TGTGCTAGCAGCTTATCGCGGGATCAGCCCCAGCATTTT. Amino acid sequence: CASSLSRDQPQHF.

This chain connects TRBV7-9 to TRBJ2-1; 7 bases are a match to TRBD1. J gave up 2 bases and V 1 base, and 2 bases lay outside the gene matches. The CDR3 is 15 residues long. Looked up from germline, CDR1 is SEHNR and CDR2 is FQNEAQ (reference sequence). CDR3 coding DNA: TGTGCCAGCAGCTTAGGCCAGGGGGCCTACAATGAGCAGTTCTTC. Its protein product is CASSLGQGAYNEQFF.

The chain links TRBV5-4 to TRBJ2-7; TRBD1 matches at 9 bases. Trimming took 2 bases from V and 2 from J; bases not matched to a gene: 5. Germline V gives CDR1 SGHNT, CDR2 YYREEE (reference sequence). The CDR3 length is 15 residues. The CDR3 nucleotides read TGTGCCAGCAGCTTCAAACAGGGGGCCGCCTACGAGCAGTACTTC. Residues: CASSFKQGAAYEQYF.

This clone was found once. This chain uses TRBV15 with TRBJ1-2; D unclear. V was pared by 5 bases and J by 2 bases, with 12 bases between. Germline CDR1 reads LNHNV; CDR2 reads YYDKDF (reference sequence). The CDR3 loop spans 14 amino acids. This CDR3 is CATSYWLTNYGYTF. The CDR3 nucleotides read TGTGCCACCAGCTATTGGCTCACAAACTATGGCTACACCTTC.

The rearrangement uses TRBV11-1 and TRBJ1-2; D gene uncertain. CDR3 length equals 16 residues. V lost 1 base and J 2 bases, leaving 14 bases between the germline ends. Germline CDR1 SGHAT, CDR2 FQDESV (reference sequence). This chain's CDR3 is CASSLGAPGSNYGYTF. The CDR3 nucleotides are TGTGCCAGCAGCTTAGGGGCACCCGGAAGCAACTATGGCTACACCTTC.

The rearrangement links TRBV6-2 or TRBV6-3 to TRBJ1-2; TRBD1 agrees at 9 bases. The V and J ends lost 6 bases and 6 bases, in that order; junction bases with no gene match: 11. Per germline, CDR1 MNHEY and CDR2 SVGEGT. This CDR3 is 15 amino acids long. CDR3 bases: TGTGCCAGCAGCAAAGGCCCGGACAGGGGTAATGGCTACACCTTC. This encodes CASSKGPDRGNGYTF.

This chain connects TRBV19 to TRBJ1-4; D possibly corresponds to TRBD1 (5 bases). CDR1 is LNHDA and CDR2 is SQIVND in the germline V gene (reference sequence). This CDR3 spans 14 amino acids. The V end was cut by 6 bases, the J end by 4 bases, with 12 bases between. CDR3 loop: CASRPTELNEKLFF. The DNA for the CDR3 is TGTGCCAGTAGGCCGACAGAGCTTAATGAAAAACTGTTTTTT.

V and J are TRBV2 and TRBJ1-5, with 7 bases fitting TRBD1. CDR1 and CDR2 from the germline V gene are SNHLY and FYNNEI. The CDR3 has 15 amino acids. Trimming removed 6 bases from V and 3 bases from J; junction bases left unmatched: 8. The CDR3 region is CASSRGQEFNQPQHF. CDR3 sequence (DNA): TGTGCCAGCAGCAGAGGACAGGAATTCAATCAGCCCCAGCATTTT.

The rearrangement joins TRBV5-1 to TRBJ2-1; TRBD2 is a possible D gene (5 bases). The CDR3 is 15 amino acids. The V end was cut by 0 bases, the J end by 9 bases, with 16 bases between. Germline CDR1 and CDR2: SGHRS and YFSETQ. CDR3 in DNA: TGCGCCAGCAGCTTGGAGTCCCTAGCAGGCGGTGAGCAGTTCTTC. Its protein product is CASSLESLAGGEQFF.

The chain is built from TRBV23-1 and TRBJ2-2; unclear D gene. TRBV23-1 is an open reading frame, and its role is uncertain. The CDR3 is 13 amino acids. V lost 6 bases and J 5 bases, leaving 10 bases between the germline ends. As DNA, the CDR3 is TGCGCCAGCAGCCCCAAGAGGACCGGGGAGCTGTTTTTT. Amino acid sequence: CASSPKRTGELFF.

This chain uses TRBV7-3 with TRBJ2-2; 7 bases map to TRBD1. The CDR3 has 15 amino acids. CDR1 is SGHTA, CDR2 FQGTGA, per germline. Trimming cost V 6 bases and J 4 bases; bases outside gene matches: 8. Written as DNA, the CDR3 is TGTGCCAGCAGGTTCCCGACAGGGATCACCGGGGAGCTGTTTTTT. This sequence encodes CASRFPTGITGELFF. The complete variable domain, with remaining parts taken from reference TRBV7-3 and TRBJ2-2, reads GAGVSQTPSNKVTEKGKYVELRCDPISGHTALYWYRQSLGQGPEFLIYFQGTGAADDSGLPNDRFFAVRPEGSVSTLKIQRTERGDSAVYLCASRFPTGITGELFFGEGSRLTVL.

CDR3 protein: CASRADSGSSYNEQFF. The CDR3 coding sequence is TGTGCCAGCAGGGCGGACTCGGGGAGCTCCTACAATGAGCAGTTCTTC. The chain recombines TRBV7-9 with TRBJ2-1, with a possible D match to TRBD2 (5 bases). The ends were cut back, 6 bases at V and 0 bases at J, with 15 bases in the middle. Germline-derived CDR1 and CDR2 are SEHNR and FQNEAQ (reference sequence). CDR3 length: 16 residues.

The J gene is TRBJ1-1, the V gene TRBV6-5, with TRBD1 matching over 8 bases. The V and J ends lost 5 bases and 1 base, in that order; junction bases with no gene match: 3. Germline V lookup: CDR1 MNHEY, CDR2 SVGAGI. The CDR3 length is 14 residues. The CDR3 nucleotides read TGTGCCAGCAGTATACAGGGGGAGAACACTGAAGCTTTCTTT. It translates to CASSIQGENTEAFF.

CDR3 sequence reads: CSASIPSGSYEQFF. The CDR3 nucleotides read TGCAGTGCTAGTATCCCTAGCGGGAGTTATGAGCAGTTCTTC. The chain uses TRBV20-1 and TRBJ2-1; 10 bases match TRBD2. The CDR3 has 14 amino acids. J was trimmed by 8 bases and V by 3 bases; bases with no gene match: 7. Germline V gene sequence: CDR1 DFQATT, CDR2 SNEGSKA (reference sequence).

The chain uses TRBV19 and TRBJ1-1, with unresolved D. The CDR3 totals 13 residues. In germline, CDR1 is LNHDA, CDR2 SQIVND (reference sequence). The ends were cut back, 3 bases at V and 8 bases at J, with 13 bases in the middle. The CDR3 reads CASSMSSNAEAFF. CDR3 coding DNA: TGTGCCAGTAGTATGTCAAGCAATGCGGAAGCTTTCTTT.

The rearrangement joins TRBV29-1 to TRBJ2-2; D unresolved. CDR1 SQVTM and CDR2 ANQGSEA come from the germline V gene. The CDR3 spans 13 residues. Trimming pared 5 bases from V and 5 bases from J, leaving 12 bases between. The CDR3 sequence: CSVYDIWTGELFF. The CDR3 DNA reads as TGCAGCGTTTATGACATCTGGACCGGGGAGCTGTTTTTT.